A few counts support the clone carrying this T cell receptor beta chain. Its target is not known. The entry originates in a study of intratumoral heterogeneity in liver cancer. Study as a whole: With a median age of approximately 58 years, most patients were men. The study's findings and limits: Tumor-infiltrating lymphocytes were acknowledged as under-represented in the sampling.

Each tumour sample represents a distinct, spatially separated region of the hepatocellular carcinoma nodule. Early-stage hepatocellular carcinoma patients were treatment-naïve prior to resection. Repertoires were generated with immunoSEQ multiplex PCR, while TCRdb's copy carries only in-frame clones and drops some. The sample lists several thousand clones; under 60% were seen once. V shed 5 bases and J shed 6 bases, with 16 bases lying between them. The CDR3 spans 15 residues. CDR1 is SNHLY and CDR2 is FYNNEI in the germline V gene. The receptor was derived from a man aged 65-85 years with hepatocellular carcinoma. The chain links TRBV2 to TRBJ2-2; tentative D call: TRBD2 (6 bases). Sample: tumor tissue, taken before any cancer treatment. The CDR3 DNA sequence: TGTGCCAGCAGTCCGGGGGACGTCCTCCCCGGGGAGCTGTTTTTT. Residues: CASSPGDVLPGELFF.